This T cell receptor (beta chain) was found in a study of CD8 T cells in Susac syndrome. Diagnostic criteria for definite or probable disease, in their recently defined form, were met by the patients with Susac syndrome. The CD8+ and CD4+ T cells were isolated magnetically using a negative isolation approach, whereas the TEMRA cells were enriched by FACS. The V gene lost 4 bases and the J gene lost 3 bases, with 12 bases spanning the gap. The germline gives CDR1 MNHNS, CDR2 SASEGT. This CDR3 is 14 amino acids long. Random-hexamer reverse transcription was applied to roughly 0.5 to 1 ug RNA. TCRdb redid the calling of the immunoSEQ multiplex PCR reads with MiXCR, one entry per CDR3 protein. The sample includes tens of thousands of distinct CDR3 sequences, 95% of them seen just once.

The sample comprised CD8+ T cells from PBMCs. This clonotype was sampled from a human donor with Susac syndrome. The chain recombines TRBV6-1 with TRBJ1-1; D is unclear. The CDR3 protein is CASSVTKRYTEAFF. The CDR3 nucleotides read TGTGCCAGCAGTGTCACAAAGAGGTACACTGAAGCTTTCTTT.